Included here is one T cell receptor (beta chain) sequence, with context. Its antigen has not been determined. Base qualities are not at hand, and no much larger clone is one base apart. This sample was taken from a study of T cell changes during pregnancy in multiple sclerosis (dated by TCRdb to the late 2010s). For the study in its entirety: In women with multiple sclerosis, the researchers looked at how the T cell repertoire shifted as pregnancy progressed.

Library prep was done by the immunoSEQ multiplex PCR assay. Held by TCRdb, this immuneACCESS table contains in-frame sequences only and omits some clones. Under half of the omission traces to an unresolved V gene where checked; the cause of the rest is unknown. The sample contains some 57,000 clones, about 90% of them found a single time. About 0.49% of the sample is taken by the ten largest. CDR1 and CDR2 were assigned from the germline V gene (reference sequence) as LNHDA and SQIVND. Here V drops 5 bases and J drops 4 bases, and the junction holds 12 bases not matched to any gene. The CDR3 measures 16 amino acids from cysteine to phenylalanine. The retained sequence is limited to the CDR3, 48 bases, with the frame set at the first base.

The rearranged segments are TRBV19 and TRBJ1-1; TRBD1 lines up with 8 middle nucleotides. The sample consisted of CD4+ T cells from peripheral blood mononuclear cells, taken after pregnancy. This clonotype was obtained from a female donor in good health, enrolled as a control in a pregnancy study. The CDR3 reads CASSQGARGLTTEAFF. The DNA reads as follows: TGTGCCAGTAGTCAGGGGGCGAGGGGGTTGACCACTGAAGCTTTCTTT.